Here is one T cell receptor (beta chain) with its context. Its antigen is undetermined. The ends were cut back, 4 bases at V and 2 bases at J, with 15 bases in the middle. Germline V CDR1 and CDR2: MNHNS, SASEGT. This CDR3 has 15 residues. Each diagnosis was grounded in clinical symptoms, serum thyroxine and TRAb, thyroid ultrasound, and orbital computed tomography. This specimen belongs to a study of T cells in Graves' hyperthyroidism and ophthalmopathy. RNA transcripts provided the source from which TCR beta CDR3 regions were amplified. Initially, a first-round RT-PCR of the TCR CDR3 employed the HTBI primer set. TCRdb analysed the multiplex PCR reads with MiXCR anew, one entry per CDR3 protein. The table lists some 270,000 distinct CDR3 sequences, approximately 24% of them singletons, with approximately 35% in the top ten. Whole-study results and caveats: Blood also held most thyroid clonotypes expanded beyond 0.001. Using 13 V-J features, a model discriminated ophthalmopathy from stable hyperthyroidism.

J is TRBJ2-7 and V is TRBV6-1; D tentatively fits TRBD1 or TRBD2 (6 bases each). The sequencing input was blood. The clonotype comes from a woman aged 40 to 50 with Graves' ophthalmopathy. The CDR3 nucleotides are TGTGCCAGCAGTGGCGGGACAACCTCCACCTACGAGCAGTACTTC. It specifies CASSGGTTSTYEQYF.